This TCR beta chain derives from a study of molecular identifiers for immune sequencing clone quantification. TCRdb re-derived calls from the PCR reads in MiXCR, one entry per CDR3 protein. The top ten clones hold around 0.86% of a sample with approximately 550,000 distinct CDR3 sequences, 20% to 25% of them seen once. V shed 6 bases and J shed 6 bases, with 21 bases lying between them. The CDR3 runs 15 residues. Source material: naive CD8+ T cells from blood, with Jurkat cell RNA spiked in. Sample subset: FACS-sorted CD8+CD4-CCR7+CD45RA+ naive T cells. The clonotype originates from a human donor in good health. Some libraries in this study had Jurkat cell RNA spiked in. This chain joins TRBV12-3 or TRBV12-4 and TRBJ2-7; D perhaps matches TRBD1 (5 bases). The CDR3 is CASSSIGQGNVEQYF. CDR3 DNA sequence: TGTGCCAGCAGCTCGATTGGGCAGGGAAATGTCGAGCAGTACTTC.